This passage covers 20 T cell receptor beta chains from one sample sequenced in a study of blood T cell repertoires in COVID-19. Here immunoSEQ multiplex PCR was the method, and the copy in TCRdb shows in-frame clones only, minus some. The table lists roughly 84,000 clones, 85% of them singletons. Sequenced sample: peripheral blood. These receptors were collected from an elderly man with active or convalescent COVID-19.

The chain couples TRBV11-3 to TRBJ2-5, with D possibly TRBD1 on 5 matching bases. From germline, CDR1 is SGHNT and CDR2 YENEEA. The length of the CDR3 is 15 residues. Trimming took off 0 bases at V and 3 bases at J, with 11 bases between the two ends. As DNA, the CDR3 is TGTGCCAGCAGCTTAGATTCGGACACCAAAGAGACCCAGTACTTC. Its translation is CASSLDSDTKETQYF.

The J gene is TRBJ2-2, the V gene TRBV7-2; a weak D match, TRBD2 (5 bases). The V gene lost 5 bases and the J gene lost 7 bases, with 14 bases spanning the gap. The CDR3 is 14 residues long. Per germline, CDR1 SGHTA and CDR2 FQGNSA. The CDR3 sequence: CASSGSTRDGELFF. The DNA for the CDR3 is TGTGCCAGCAGCGGATCTACTCGGGACGGGGAGCTGTTTTTT.

This clone was observed a handful of times. V is TRBV2 and J is TRBJ2-1; 12 nucleotides match TRBD2. The CDR3 spans 14 residues. In germline, CDR1 is SNHLY, CDR2 FYNNEI. V shed 8 bases and J 6 bases; nucleotides not matched to a gene: 5. The CDR3: CASGTSGWANEQFF. DNA of the CDR3: TGTGCCAGCGGGACTAGCGGGTGGGCCAATGAGCAGTTCTTC.

The chain carries TRBV5-4 and TRBJ2-1; D gene uncertain. The CDR3 has 14 amino acids. Germline CDR1 reads SGHNT; CDR2 reads YYREEE (reference sequence). Trimming took 2 bases from V and 0 from J, leaving 6 bases between them. CDR3 DNA: TGTGCCAGCAGCTTACGGAGCTCCTACAATGAGCAGTTCTTC. It yields the protein CASSLRSSYNEQFF.

J is TRBJ1-1 and V is TRBV25-1; maybe TRBD1 (5 bases). V lost 3 bases to trimming and J lost 5 bases, with 19 bases between them. The germline CDR1 and CDR2 sequences are MGHDK and SYGVNS. The CDR3 has 16 amino acids. CDR3: CASSDRFGGRRTEAFF. Here the CDR3 DNA reads TGTGCCAGCAGTGACCGGTTCGGGGGTAGGAGGACTGAAGCTTTCTTT.

The rearrangement joins TRBV6-5 to TRBJ1-5; TRBD1 might be the D (6 bases). This CDR3 comprises 12 residues. Per germline, CDR1 MNHEY and CDR2 SVGAGI. Trimming left V 6 bases short and J 9 bases short, with 12 bases between. The CDR3 DNA reads TGTGCCAGCAGGGGGGGGCCGGGGCCCCAGCATTTT. Encoded protein: CASRGGPGPQHF.

The chain uses TRBV2 and TRBJ1-3; a possible D gene is TRBD1 (6 bases). Germline values: CDR1 SNHLY, CDR2 FYNNEI. Trimming cost V 5 bases and J 4 bases, with 9 bases left between them. The CDR3 has 13 amino acids. For the CDR3, the DNA is TGTGCCAGCAGTTTCAGGGGAGGAAACACCATATATTTT. It encodes CASSFRGGNTIYF.

The chain couples TRBV7-9 to TRBJ1-2; 9 positions match TRBD1. CDR3 length equals 15 residues. V gave up 4 bases and J gave up 7 bases; unmatched junction bases: 10. CDR1 is SEHNR, CDR2 FQNEAQ, per germline (reference sequence). CDR3 sequence: CASSYGQGNAIGYTF. CDR3 nucleotides: TGTGCCAGCAGCTACGGACAGGGGAACGCCATTGGCTACACCTTC.

The chain uses TRBV18 and TRBJ2-1, with TRBD1 matching over 8 bases. CDR3 length equals 14 residues. Looked up from germline, CDR1 is KGHSH and CDR2 is LQKENI. V dropped 1 base and J dropped 8; count of bases not matched to a gene: 4. CDR3 nucleotides: TGTGCCAGCTCACCACGCCAGGGGGCGGATGAGCAGTTCTTC. It is translated as CASSPRQGADEQFF.

This clone showed up just once. This rearrangement joins TRBV28 to TRBJ1-1; no clear D gene. Germline CDR1 reads MDHEN; CDR2 reads SYDVKM. V lost 2 bases to trimming and J lost 4 bases, with 8 bases between them. The CDR3 consists of 13 residues. Written as DNA, the CDR3 is TGTGCCAGCAGTTTACAATACACCACTGAAGCTTTCTTT. Translated, it gives CASSLQYTTEAFF.

This clone was seen a handful of times. The rearrangement joins TRBV3-1 (or the pseudogene TRBV3-2) to TRBJ1-5; the D is unclear. CDR1 and CDR2 from the germline V gene are LGHDT and YNNKEL (reference sequence). The CDR3 has 14 residues. The V gene lost 4 bases and the J gene lost 9 bases, with 16 bases spanning the gap. CDR3 in amino acids: CASSLAFRDPPQHF. CDR3 nucleotide sequence: TGTGCCAGCAGCCTAGCTTTCCGGGATCCGCCCCAGCATTTT.

V and J are TRBV5-6 and TRBJ1-1; D is possibly TRBD1 (6 bases). Germline CDR1 reads SGHDT; CDR2 reads YYEEEE. V dropped 4 bases and J dropped 0 bases, with 10 bases sitting between them. The CDR3 consists of 14 residues. The CDR3 protein is CASSQGHLNTEAFF. CDR3 sequence (DNA): TGTGCCAGCAGCCAGGGACACCTGAACACTGAAGCTTTCTTT.

The gene calls are TRBV5-5 and TRBJ1-1, with D possibly matching TRBD1 (6 bases). Per the germline V gene, CDR1 is SGHKS and CDR2 is YYEKEE (reference sequence). CDR3 length: 13 amino acids. V lost 6 bases to trimming and J lost 2 bases, with 11 bases between them. The CDR3 sequence: CASIRQANTEAFF. The DNA for the CDR3 is TGTGCCAGCATCCGACAGGCAAACACTGAAGCTTTCTTT.

The rearrangement links TRBV6-2 or TRBV6-3 to TRBJ1-4, with D perhaps matching TRBD1 (5 bases). The CDR3 runs 15 residues. Per the germline V gene, CDR1 is MNHEY and CDR2 is SVGEGT. Trimming removed 3 bases from V and 8 bases from J, with 16 bases in between. The CDR3 protein is CASSYGGTPREKLFF. The CDR3 nucleotides are TGTGCCAGCAGTTATGGGGGGACCCCGCGGGAAAAACTGTTTTTT.

The chain carries TRBV23-1 and TRBJ2-2, with D perhaps matching TRBD1 (7 bases). TRBV23-1 is an open reading frame, and its role is uncertain. The CDR3 has 15 residues. Trimming cost V 4 bases and J 7 bases, with 16 bases left between them. In DNA form, the CDR3 reads TGCGCCAGCAGTCGAGAGACAGGGAGGATCGGGGAGCTGTTTTTT. Protein: CASSRETGRIGELFF.

V and J are TRBV18 and TRBJ1-1, with D maybe TRBD1 (5 bases). V was pared by 6 bases and J by 0 bases, with 20 bases between. The CDR3 consists of 17 residues. Germline lookup yields CDR1 KGHSH and CDR2 LQKENI. In DNA, the CDR3 is TGTGCCAGCTCCCCTCGGCAGGGTGGAAGTATGAACACTGAAGCTTTCTTT. It is translated as CASSPRQGGSMNTEAFF.

The gene calls are TRBV19 and TRBJ2-6; D unresolved. The V gene's germline CDR1 is LNHDA and CDR2 SQIVND (reference sequence). V lost 3 bases to trimming and J lost 0 bases, with 6 bases between them. There are 15 residues in the CDR3. This CDR3 is CASSILFSGANVLTF. The CDR3 bases are TGTGCCAGTAGTATCCTATTCTCTGGGGCCAACGTCCTGACTTTC.

This clone was recorded once. This sequence joins TRBV19 and TRBJ2-1; 11 nucleotides line up with TRBD2. The length of the CDR3 is 18 residues. Per the germline V gene, CDR1 is LNHDA and CDR2 is SQIVND (reference sequence). With V trimmed by 4 bases and J by 4 bases, 12 bases remained unmatched. CDR3 coding DNA: TGTGCCAGTAGTAGAAATAGCGGGGGGGCGCGGTGGTACAATGAGCAGTTCTTC. This gives the protein CASSRNSGGARWYNEQFF.

The rearrangement links TRBV9 to TRBJ1-4; D ambiguous. The CDR3 is 13 residues long. V lost 3 bases to trimming and J lost 4 bases, with 7 bases between them. Germline V lookup: CDR1 SGDLS, CDR2 YYNGEE. The CDR3 coding sequence is TGTGCCAGCAGCGGGAGACTTAATGAAAAACTGTTTTTT. This translates into CASSGRLNEKLFF. The whole variable domain, filled in from reference TRBV9 and TRBJ1-4, reads DSGVTQTPKHLITATGQRVTLRCSPRSGDLSVYWYQQSLDQGLQFLIQYYNGEERAKGNILERFSAQQFPDLHSELNLSSLELGDSALYFCASSGRLNEKLFFGSGTQLSVL.

CDR3 in DNA: TGTGCCAGCAGCTTAGGGGTCCAGGGGGGAACGGAAGCTTTCTTT. It specifies CASSLGVQGGTEAFF. The rearrangement joins TRBV11-2 to TRBJ1-1, with 7 bases matching TRBD1. The CDR3 totals 15 residues. V trimming: 1 base; J trimming: 8 bases; junction bases outside the gene matches: 10. Per the germline V gene, CDR1 is SGHAT and CDR2 is FQNNGV.